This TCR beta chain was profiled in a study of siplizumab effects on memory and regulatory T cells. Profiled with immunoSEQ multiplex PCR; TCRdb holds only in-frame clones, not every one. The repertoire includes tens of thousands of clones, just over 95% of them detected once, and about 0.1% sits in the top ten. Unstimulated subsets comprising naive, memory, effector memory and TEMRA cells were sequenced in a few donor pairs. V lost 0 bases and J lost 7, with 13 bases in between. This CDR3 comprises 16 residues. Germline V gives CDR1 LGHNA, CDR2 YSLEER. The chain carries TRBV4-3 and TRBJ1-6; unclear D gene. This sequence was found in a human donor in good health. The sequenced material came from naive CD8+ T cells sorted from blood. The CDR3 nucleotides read TGCGCCAGCAGCCAAGATCGGGGAGCGTTAAATTCACCCCTCCACTTT. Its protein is CASSQDRGALNSPLHF.